These T cell receptor beta chains were read from a single sample in a study of cytomegalovirus exposure and HLA in healthy donors. Sequencing used immunoSEQ multiplex PCR; TCRdb keeps in-frame clones, though not all of them. This table has fewer than 200,000 clones, 76% appearing once. Sequenced sample: PBMCs. Receptor source: a man between 60 and 75 years old in good health and CMV-seronegative. Both conserved end residues are part of each CDR3. D genes are given only for firm matches. Some rows mark clone size as missing; the rest say once, few, many or name a class of expanded clone.

d_call	j_call	clone_size	v_call	cdr3_nt	cdr3_aa
TRBD1	TRBJ2-5	.	TRBV2	TGTGCCAGCAGTACCCCGACAGGGGATGGGTACCAAGAGACCCAGTACTTC	CASSTPTGDGYQETQYF
TRBD2	TRBJ2-5	.	TRBV6-5	TGTGCCAGCAGTTACTCGAGTAGCGGGTGGCAAGAGACCCAGTACTTC	CASSYSSSGWQETQYF
TRBD2	TRBJ2-1	few	TRBV7-2	TGTGCCAGCAGGGGACTAGCCCCCAATGAGCAGTTCTTC	CASRGLAPNEQFF
TRBD2	TRBJ2-5	.	TRBV6-5	TGTGCCAGCAGTTACCTAGCGGGAGTGGAGACCCAGTACTTC	CASSYLAGVETQYF
TRBD1	TRBJ1-3	.	TRBV6-5	TGTGCCAGCAGTTATAACAGGGGGACCGACACCATATATTTT	CASSYNRGTDTIYF
TRBD2	TRBJ2-1	once	TRBV12-5	TGTGCTAGTGGTTTGGTACTGTGGACTAGCGGCCAGAATGAGCAGTTCTTC	CASGLVLWTSGQNEQFF
.	TRBJ1-6	.	TRBV2	TGTGCCAGCAGTACTGGAGCCTGGGGGGATTCACCCCTCCACTTT	CASSTGAWGDSPLHF
TRBD1	TRBJ1-2	.	TRBV25-1	TGTGCCAGCAGTGATGTGGGCAGGGGGGTTGGCTACACCTTC	CASSDVGRGVGYTF
.	TRBJ2-5	.	TRBV10-2	TGCGCCAGCAGAGTAGACGGAGCTCCCCAAGAGACCCAGTACTTC	CASRVDGAPQETQYF
.	TRBJ2-7	.	TRBV18	TGTGCCAGCTCACGGGGGGACGGGACCTACGAGCAGTACTTC	CASSRGDGTYEQYF
.	TRBJ1-2	.	TRBV7-9	TGTGCCAGCAGGGTTAGCTATACGGGAAATGGCTACACCTTC	CASRVSYTGNGYTF
.	TRBJ2-1	.	TRBV5-1	TGCGCCAGCCGACCGCAGGGGGGCGGAAATTATGAGCAGTTCTTC	CASRPQGGGNYEQFF
.	TRBJ2-3	.	TRBV4-3	TGCGCCAGCAGCCAAGAAGGAGGGCGCACAGATACGCAGTATTTT	CASSQEGGRTDTQYF
.	TRBJ2-3	.	TRBV5-1	TGCGCCAGCAGCTTTGGGGGCGGCACAGATACGCAGTATTTT	CASSFGGGTDTQYF
.	TRBJ2-7	.	TRBV7-9	TGTGCCAGCAGCCCCTCGACAGTCCCACCCTACGAGCAGTACTTC	CASSPSTVPPYEQYF
TRBD1	TRBJ1-4	.	TRBV9	TGTGCCAGCAGCGTATGGGGGGGGGACAGGAATGAAAAACTGTTTTTT	CASSVWGGDRNEKLFF
.	TRBJ1-2	.	TRBV5-1	TGCGCCAGCAGCTTGGACGGGGGAAGATCGAATGGCTACACCTTC	CASSLDGGRSNGYTF
.	TRBJ1-2	.	TRBV5-1	TGCGCCAGCAGCCCGCGCCAGGGAGGATATGGCTACACCTTC	CASSPRQGGYGYTF
TRBD1	TRBJ1-1	.	TRBV6-5	TGTGCCAGCAGAGCAGGACAGGGTTGGGGCACTGAAGCTTTCTTT	CASRAGQGWGTEAFF
TRBD1	TRBJ1-2	once	TRBV19	TGTGCCAGCATCAGGACAGGGGGATTGAGTAGCGGCTACACCTTC	CASIRTGGLSSGYTF
.	TRBJ1-1	once	TRBV6-4	TGTGCCAGCAGTATTGAGAAGAACACTGAAGCTTTCTTT	CASSIEKNTEAFF
TRBD2	TRBJ2-3	.	TRBV4-3	TGCGCCAGCAGCCAAGATTTCGGCGGGGGGGTCACAGATACGCAGTATTTT	CASSQDFGGGVTDTQYF
TRBD2	TRBJ2-1	few	TRBV19	TGTGCCAGTAGTACCCTAGCGGGAGCGAGGGTGTCCTACAATGAGCAGTTCTTC	CASSTLAGARVSYNEQFF
.	TRBJ1-2	few	TRBV6-5	TGTGCCAGCAGTTACGACGACAGGAACTATGGCTACACCTTC	CASSYDDRNYGYTF
.	TRBJ2-6	.	TRBV6-4	TGTGCCAGCAGTGACGCGCCGGGACATTCTGGGGCCAACGTCCTGACTTTC	CASSDAPGHSGANVLTF
.	TRBJ2-2	.	TRBV5-4	TGTGCCAGCAGCTTACGACTGAACACCGGGGAGCTGTTTTTT	CASSLRLNTGELFF
.	TRBJ2-3	once	TRBV29-1	TGCAGCGTTGAAGCCACTTATGTCGCGGCAGATACGCAGTATTTT	CSVEATYVAADTQYF